The sequence of this TCR beta chain was determined in a study of tumor and adjacent non-tumor tissue in lung cancer. A modified ARM-PCR protocol with three rounds of nested PCR amplified TCRbeta. MiXCR, applied by TCRdb to the multiplex PCR reads, yields one record per CDR3 protein. The sample has tens of thousands of distinct CDR3 sequences, 73% seen once. The germline V gene has CDR1 SQVTM and CDR2 ANQGSEA. The length of the CDR3 is 12 residues. This clonotype appeared once. An end of the junction differs from the germline gene, which may be a read error. RNA was extracted from bulk tissue without any cell sorting.

The chain recombines TRBV29-1 with TRBJ2-2; 7 bases are a match to TRBD2. Material for sequencing was lung tumor tissue. This TCR was recovered from a man between 60 and 70 years old with non-small cell lung cancer. DNA for the CDR3: TGCAGTGTTGAAGGGTTGGGGCGGGAGCCGTTTTTT. Translating it yields CSVEGLGREPFF.